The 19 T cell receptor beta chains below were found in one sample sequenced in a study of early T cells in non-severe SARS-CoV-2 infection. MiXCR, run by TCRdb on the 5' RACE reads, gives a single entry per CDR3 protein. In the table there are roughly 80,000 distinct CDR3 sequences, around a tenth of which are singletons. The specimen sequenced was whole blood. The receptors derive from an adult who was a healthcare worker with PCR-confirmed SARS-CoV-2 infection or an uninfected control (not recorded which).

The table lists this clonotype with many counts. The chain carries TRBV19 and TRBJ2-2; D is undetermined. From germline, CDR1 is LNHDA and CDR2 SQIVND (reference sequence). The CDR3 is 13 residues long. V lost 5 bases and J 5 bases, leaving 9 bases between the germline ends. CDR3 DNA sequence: TGTGCCAGTAGTGAAGGATGGACCGGGGAGCTGTTTTTT. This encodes CASSEGWTGELFF.

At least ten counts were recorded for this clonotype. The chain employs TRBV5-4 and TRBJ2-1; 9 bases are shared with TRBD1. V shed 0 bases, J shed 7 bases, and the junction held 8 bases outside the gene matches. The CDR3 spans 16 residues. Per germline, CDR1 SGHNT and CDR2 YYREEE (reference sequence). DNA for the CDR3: TGTGCCAGCAGCTTGGTTGGGACAGGGTTATGGAATGAGCAGTTCTTC. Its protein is CASSLVGTGLWNEQFF.

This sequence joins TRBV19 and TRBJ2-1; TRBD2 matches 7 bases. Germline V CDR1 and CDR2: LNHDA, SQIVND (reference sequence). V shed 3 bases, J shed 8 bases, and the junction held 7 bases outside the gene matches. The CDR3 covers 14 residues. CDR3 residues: CASSMLVTSDEQFF. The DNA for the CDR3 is TGTGCCAGTAGTATGCTGGTCACTAGCGATGAGCAGTTCTTC.

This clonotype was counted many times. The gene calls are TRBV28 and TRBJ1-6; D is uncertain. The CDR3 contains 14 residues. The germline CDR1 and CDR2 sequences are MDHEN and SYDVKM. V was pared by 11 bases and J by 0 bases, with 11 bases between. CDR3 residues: CAGSGSSYNSPLHF. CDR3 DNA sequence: TGTGCCGGATCGGGGAGCTCCTATAATTCACCCCTCCACTTT. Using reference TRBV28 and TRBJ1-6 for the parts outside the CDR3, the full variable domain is DVKVTQSSRYLVKRTGEKVFLECVQDMDHENMFWYRQDPGLGLRLIYFSYDVKMKEKGDIPEGYSVSREKKERFSLILESASTNQTSMYLCAGSGSSYNSPLHFGNGTRLTVT.

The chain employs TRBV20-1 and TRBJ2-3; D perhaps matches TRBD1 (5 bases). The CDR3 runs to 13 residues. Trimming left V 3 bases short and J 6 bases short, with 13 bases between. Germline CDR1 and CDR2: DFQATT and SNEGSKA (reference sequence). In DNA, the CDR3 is TGCAGTGCTAGGGGCAGGGAACTGGATACGCAGTATTTT. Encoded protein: CSARGRELDTQYF.

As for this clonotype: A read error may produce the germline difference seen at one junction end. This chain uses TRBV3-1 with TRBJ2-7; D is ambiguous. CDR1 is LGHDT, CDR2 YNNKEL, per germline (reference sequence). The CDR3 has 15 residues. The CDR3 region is CASSPKTYSSYEQYF. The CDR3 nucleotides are TGTGCCAGCAGCCCCAAAACCTACAGTTCCTACGAGCAGTACTTT.

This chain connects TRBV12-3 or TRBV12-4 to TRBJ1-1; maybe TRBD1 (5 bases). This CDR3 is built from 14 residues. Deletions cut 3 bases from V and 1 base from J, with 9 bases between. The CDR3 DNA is TGTGCCAGCAGTTTCACCGGGGGGAACACTGAAGCTTTCTTT. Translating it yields CASSFTGGNTEAFF.

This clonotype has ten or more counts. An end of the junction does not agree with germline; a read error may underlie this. The CDR3 reads CASSFGTDPPVF. Written as DNA, the CDR3 is TGTGCCAGCAGTTTTGGGACTGACCCCCCTGTCTTC. This chain connects TRBV28 to TRBJ1-2; maybe TRBD1 (5 bases). This CDR3 comprises 12 residues. CDR1 and CDR2 (germline): MDHEN, SYDVKM.

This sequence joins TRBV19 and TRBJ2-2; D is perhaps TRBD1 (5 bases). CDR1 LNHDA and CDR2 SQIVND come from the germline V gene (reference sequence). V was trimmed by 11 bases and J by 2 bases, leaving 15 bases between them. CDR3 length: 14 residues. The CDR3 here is CASGSQGNTGELFF. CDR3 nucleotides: TGTGCCTCAGGATCGCAGGGAAACACCGGGGAGCTGTTTTTT.

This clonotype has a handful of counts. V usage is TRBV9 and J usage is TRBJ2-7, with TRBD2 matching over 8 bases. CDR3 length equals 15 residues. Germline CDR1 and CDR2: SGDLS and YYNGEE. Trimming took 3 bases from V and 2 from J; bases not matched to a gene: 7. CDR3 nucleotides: TGTGCCAGCAGCGCAGGGACTAGGGGTACCTACGAGCAGTACTTC. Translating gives CASSAGTRGTYEQYF. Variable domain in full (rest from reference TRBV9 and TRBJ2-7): DSGVTQTPKHLITATGQRVTLRCSPRSGDLSVYWYQQSLDQGLQFLIQYYNGEERAKGNILERFSAQQFPDLHSELNLSSLELGDSALYFCASSAGTRGTYEQYFGPGTRLTVT.

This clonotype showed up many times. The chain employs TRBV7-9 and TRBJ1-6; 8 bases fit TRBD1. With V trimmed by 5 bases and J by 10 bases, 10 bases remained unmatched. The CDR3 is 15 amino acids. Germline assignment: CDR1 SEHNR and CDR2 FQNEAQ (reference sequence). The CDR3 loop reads CASSGMDRVNSPLHF. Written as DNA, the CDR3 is TGTGCCAGCAGCGGAATGGACAGGGTAAACTCACCCCTCCACTTT.

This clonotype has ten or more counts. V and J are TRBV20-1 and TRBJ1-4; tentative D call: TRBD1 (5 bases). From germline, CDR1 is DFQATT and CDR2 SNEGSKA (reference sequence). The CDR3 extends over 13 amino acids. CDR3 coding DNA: TGCAGCCTTCGGGACCCTTCGCGGGAAAAACTGTTTTTT. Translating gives CSLRDPSREKLFF.

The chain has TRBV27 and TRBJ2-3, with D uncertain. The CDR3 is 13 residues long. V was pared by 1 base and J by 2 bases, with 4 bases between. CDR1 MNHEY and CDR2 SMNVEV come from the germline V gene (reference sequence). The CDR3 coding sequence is TGTGCCAGCAGTTTATACTTCACAGATACGCAGTATTTT. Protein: CASSLYFTDTQYF.

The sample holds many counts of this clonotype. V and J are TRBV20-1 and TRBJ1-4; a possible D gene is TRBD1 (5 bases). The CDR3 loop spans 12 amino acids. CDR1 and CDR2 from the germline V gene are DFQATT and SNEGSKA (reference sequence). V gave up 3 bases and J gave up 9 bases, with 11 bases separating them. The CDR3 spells CSARGDGKKLFF. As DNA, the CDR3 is TGCAGTGCTAGGGGGGACGGGAAAAAACTGTTTTTT.

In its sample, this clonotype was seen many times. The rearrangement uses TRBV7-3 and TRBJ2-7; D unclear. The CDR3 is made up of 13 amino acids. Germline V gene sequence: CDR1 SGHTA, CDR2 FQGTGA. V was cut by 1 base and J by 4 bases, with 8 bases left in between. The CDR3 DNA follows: TGTGCCAGCAGCTTAAGTGCTGGTTACGAGCAGTACTTC. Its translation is CASSLSAGYEQYF.

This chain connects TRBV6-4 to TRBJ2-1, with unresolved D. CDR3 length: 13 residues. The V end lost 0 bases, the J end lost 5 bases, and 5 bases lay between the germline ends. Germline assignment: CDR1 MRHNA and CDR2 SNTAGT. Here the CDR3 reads CASSDSADNEQFF. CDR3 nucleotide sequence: TGTGCCAGCAGTGACTCGGCGGACAATGAGCAGTTCTTC.

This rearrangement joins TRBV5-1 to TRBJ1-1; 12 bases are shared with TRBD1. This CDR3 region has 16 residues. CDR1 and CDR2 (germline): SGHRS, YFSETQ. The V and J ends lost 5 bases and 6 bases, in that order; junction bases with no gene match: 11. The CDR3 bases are TGCGCCAGCAGTCAGGGACAGGGGGCGGTTTCTTCTGAAGCTTTCTTT. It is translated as CASSQGQGAVSSEAFF.

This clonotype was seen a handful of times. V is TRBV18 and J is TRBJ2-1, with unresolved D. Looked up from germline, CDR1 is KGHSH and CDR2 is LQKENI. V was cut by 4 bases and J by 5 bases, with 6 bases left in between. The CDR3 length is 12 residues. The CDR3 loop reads CASSLRDNEQFF. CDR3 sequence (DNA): TGTGCCAGCTCACTTAGAGACAATGAGCAGTTCTTC.

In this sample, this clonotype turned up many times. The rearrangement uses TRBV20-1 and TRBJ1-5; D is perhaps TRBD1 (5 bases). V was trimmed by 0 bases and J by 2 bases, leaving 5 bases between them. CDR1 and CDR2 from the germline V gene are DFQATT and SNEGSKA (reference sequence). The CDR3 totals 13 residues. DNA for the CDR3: TGCAGTGCTAGAGACAGGGGCAATCAGCCCCAGCATTTT. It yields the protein CSARDRGNQPQHF.